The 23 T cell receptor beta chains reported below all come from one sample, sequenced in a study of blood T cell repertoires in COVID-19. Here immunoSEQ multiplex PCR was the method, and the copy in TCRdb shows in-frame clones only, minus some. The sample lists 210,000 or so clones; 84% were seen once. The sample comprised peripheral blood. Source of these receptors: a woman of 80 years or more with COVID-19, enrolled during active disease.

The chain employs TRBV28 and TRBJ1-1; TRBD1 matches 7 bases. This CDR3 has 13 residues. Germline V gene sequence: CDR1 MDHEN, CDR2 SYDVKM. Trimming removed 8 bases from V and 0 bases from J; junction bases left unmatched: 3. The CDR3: CASRDRLNTEAFF. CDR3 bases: TGTGCCAGCCGGGACAGATTGAACACTGAAGCTTTCTTT. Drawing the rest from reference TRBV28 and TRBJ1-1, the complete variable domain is DVKVTQSSRYLVKRTGEKVFLECVQDMDHENMFWYRQDPGLGLRLIYFSYDVKMKEKGDIPEGYSVSREKKERFSLILESASTNQTSMYLCASRDRLNTEAFFGQGTRLTVV.

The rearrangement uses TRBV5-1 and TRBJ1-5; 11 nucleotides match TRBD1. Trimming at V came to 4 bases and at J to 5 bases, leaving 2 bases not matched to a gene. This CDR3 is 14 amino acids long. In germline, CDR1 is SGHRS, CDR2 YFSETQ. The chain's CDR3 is CASSPDRGHQPQHF. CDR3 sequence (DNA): TGCGCCAGCAGCCCGGACAGGGGGCATCAGCCCCAGCATTTT.

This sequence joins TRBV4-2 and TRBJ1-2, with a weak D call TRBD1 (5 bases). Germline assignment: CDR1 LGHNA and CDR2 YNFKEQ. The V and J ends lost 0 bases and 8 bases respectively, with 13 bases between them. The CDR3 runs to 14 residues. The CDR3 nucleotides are TGTGCCAGCAGCCAAGAGGTCCAGGGAGGCGGCTACACCTTC. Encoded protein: CASSQEVQGGGYTF.

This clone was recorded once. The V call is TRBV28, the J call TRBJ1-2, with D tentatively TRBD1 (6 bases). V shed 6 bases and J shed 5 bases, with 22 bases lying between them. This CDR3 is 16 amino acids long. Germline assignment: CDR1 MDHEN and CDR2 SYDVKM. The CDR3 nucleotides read TGTGCCAGCAGATATCCGGGAGGCCCAAGGGGGTATGGCTACACCTTC. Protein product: CASRYPGGPRGYGYTF.

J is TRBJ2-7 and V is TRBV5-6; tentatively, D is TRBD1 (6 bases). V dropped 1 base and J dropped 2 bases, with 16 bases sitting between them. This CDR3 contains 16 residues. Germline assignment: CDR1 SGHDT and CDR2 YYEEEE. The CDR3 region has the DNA TGTGCCAGCAGCTTGTCCCGATCGGGACAAACCTACGAGCAGTACTTC. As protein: CASSLSRSGQTYEQYF.

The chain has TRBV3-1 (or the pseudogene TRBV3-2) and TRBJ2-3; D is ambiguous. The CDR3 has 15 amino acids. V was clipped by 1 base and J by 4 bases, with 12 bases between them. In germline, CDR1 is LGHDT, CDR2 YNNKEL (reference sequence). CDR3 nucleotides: TGTGCCAGCAGCCAAGCTGGGCCTCAGTCAGATACGCAGTATTTT. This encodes CASSQAGPQSDTQYF.

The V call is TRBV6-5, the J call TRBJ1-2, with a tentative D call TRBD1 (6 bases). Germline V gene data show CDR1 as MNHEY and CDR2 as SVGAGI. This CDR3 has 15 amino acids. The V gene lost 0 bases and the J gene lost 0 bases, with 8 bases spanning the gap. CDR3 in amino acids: CASSYSYRANYGYTF. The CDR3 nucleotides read TGTGCCAGCAGTTACTCTTACAGGGCTAACTATGGCTACACCTTC.

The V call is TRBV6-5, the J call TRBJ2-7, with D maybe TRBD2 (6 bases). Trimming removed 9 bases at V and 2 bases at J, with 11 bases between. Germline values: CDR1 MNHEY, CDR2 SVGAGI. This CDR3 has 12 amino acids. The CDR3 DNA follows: TGTGCCAGTAGCGGATTTACCTACGAGCAGTACTTC. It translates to CASSGFTYEQYF.

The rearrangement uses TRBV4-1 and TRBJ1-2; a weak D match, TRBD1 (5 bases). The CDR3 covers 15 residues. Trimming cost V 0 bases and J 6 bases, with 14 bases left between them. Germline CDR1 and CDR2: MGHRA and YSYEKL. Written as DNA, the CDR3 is TGCGCCAGCAGCCAAGATGGGGCAGGGTGGAATGGCTACACCTTC. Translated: CASSQDGAGWNGYTF.

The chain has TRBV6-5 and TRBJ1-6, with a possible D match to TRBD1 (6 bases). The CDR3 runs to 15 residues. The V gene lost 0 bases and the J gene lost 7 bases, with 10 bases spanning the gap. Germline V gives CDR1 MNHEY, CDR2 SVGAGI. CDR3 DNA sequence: TGTGCCAGCAGTTACTCCACAGGGATGAATTCACCCCTCCACTTT. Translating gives CASSYSTGMNSPLHF.

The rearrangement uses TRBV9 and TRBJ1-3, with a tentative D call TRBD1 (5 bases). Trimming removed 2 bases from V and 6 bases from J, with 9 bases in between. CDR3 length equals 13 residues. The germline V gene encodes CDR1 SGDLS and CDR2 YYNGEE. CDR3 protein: CASSVSQENTIYF. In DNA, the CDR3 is TGTGCCAGCAGCGTTTCACAGGAAAACACCATATATTTT.

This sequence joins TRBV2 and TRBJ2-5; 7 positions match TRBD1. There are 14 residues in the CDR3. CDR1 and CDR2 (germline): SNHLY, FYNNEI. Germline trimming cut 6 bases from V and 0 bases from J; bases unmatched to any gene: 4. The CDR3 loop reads CASRGDSYQETQYF. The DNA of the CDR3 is TGTGCCAGCAGGGGGGACAGTTACCAAGAGACCCAGTACTTC.

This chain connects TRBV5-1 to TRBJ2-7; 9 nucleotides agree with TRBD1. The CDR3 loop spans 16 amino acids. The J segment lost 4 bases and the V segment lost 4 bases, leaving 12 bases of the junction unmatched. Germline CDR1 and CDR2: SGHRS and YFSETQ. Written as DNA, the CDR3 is TGCGCCAGCAGCAAACTCCCACAGGGGGCAGGGTACGAGCAGTACTTC. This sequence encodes CASSKLPQGAGYEQYF.

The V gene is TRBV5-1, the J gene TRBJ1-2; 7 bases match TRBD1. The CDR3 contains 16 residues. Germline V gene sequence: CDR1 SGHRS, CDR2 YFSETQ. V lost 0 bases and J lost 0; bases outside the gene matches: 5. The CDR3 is CASSLGQGTPNYGYTF. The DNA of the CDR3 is TGCGCCAGCAGCTTGGGACAGGGAACCCCTAACTATGGCTACACCTTC.

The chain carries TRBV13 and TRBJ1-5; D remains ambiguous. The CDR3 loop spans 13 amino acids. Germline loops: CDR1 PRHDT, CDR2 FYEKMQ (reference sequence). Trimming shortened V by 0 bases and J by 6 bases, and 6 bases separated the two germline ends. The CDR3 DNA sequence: TGTGCCAGCAGCTTAGGGTCGGGTCAGCCCCAGCATTTT. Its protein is CASSLGSGQPQHF. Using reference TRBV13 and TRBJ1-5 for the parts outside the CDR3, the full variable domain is AAGVIQSPRHLIKEKRETATLKCYPIPRHDTVYWYQQGPGQDPQFLISFYEKMQSDKGSIPDRFSAQQFSDYHSELNMSSLELGDSALYFCASSLGSGQPQHFGDGTRLSIL.

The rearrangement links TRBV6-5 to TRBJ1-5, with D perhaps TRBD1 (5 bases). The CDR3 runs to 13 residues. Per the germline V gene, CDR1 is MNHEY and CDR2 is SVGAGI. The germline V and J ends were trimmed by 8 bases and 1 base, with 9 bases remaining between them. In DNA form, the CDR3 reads TGTGCCAGCGGGGCCCTAAGCAATCAGCCCCAGCATTTT. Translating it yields CASGALSNQPQHF.

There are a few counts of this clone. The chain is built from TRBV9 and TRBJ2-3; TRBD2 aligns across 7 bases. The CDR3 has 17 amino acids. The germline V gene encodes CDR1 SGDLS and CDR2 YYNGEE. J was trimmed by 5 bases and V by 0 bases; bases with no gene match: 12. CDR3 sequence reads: CASSVDHGGSLGDTQYF. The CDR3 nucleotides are TGTGCCAGCAGCGTAGACCATGGCGGGAGTTTAGGAGATACGCAGTATTTT.

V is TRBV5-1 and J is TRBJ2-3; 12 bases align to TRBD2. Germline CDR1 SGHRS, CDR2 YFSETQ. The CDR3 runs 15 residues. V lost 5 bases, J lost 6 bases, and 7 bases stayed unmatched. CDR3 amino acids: CASRLTSGSRDTQYF. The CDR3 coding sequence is TGCGCCAGCAGGCTGACTAGCGGGAGTAGGGATACGCAGTATTTT.

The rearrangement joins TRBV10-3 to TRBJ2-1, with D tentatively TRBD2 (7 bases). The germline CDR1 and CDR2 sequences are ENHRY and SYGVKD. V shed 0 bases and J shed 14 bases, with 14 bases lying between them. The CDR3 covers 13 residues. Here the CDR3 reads CAISESGRGYEFF. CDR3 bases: TGTGCCATCAGTGAGTCGGGGAGGGGGTACGAGTTCTTC.

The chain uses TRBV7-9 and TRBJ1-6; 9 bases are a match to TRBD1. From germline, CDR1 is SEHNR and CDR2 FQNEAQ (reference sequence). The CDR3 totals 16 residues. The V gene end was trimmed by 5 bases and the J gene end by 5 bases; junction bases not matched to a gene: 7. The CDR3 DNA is TGTGCCAGCAGCCCCCGACAGGGGGGAAATAATTCACCCCTCCACTTT. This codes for CASSPRQGGNNSPLHF.

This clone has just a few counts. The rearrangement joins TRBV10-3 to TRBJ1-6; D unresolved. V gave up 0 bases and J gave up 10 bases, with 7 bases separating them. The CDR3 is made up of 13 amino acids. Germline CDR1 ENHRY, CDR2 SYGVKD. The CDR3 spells CAISESTRSPLHF. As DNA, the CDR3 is TGTGCCATCAGTGAGTCTACTAGATCACCCCTCCACTTT.

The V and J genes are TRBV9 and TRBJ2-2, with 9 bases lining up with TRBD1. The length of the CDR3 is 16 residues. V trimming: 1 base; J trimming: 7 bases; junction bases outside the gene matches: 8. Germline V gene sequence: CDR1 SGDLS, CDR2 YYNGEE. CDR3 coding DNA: TGTGCCAGCAGCGTAACGGGACAGGGCGGGCACGGGGAGCTGTTTTTT. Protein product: CASSVTGQGGHGELFF. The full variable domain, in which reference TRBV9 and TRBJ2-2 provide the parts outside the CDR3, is DSGVTQTPKHLITATGQRVTLRCSPRSGDLSVYWYQQSLDQGLQFLIQYYNGEERAKGNILERFSAQQFPDLHSELNLSSLELGDSALYFCASSVTGQGGHGELFFGEGSRLTVL.

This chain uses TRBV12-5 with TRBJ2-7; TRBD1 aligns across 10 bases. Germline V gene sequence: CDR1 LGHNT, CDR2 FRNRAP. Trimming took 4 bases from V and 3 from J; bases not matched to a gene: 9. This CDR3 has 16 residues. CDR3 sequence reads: CASGSAPGTGVYEQYF. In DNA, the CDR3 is TGTGCTAGTGGTTCCGCCCCCGGGACAGGGGTCTACGAGCAGTACTTC.